What follows are 13 T cell receptor beta chains derived from one specimen sequenced in a study of T cell repertoires in cytomegalovirus infection. What these receptors recognize is not known. MiXCR was run by TCRdb on the reads, yielding one entry per CDR3 protein. The table records about 110,000 distinct CDR3 sequences, about 30% of them present only once. Specimen: CD8+ T cells from cultured PBMCs, collected from culture after CMV antigen stimulation. Receptor source: a human donor in good health (CMV status not recorded). Some clones in this sample may be carry-over from other donors' samples.

As regards this clonotype: It may be a read error: a sequence one base away is much more abundant. The rearrangement joins TRBV27 to TRBJ2-1, with 10 bases that match TRBD2. Germline V CDR1 and CDR2: MNHEY, SMNVEV (reference sequence). CDR3 length: 15 residues. DNA of the CDR3: TGTACCAGCAGCCTTACTAGCGGGGCCTACAATGAGCAGTTCTTC. It is translated as CTSSLTSGAYNEQFF.

The chain links TRBV19 to TRBJ2-7; D may correspond to TRBD1 or TRBD2 (6 bases each). V gave up 5 bases and J gave up 6 bases, with 17 bases separating them. Germline-derived CDR1 and CDR2 are LNHDA and SQIVND (reference sequence). The CDR3 covers 14 residues. The CDR3 loop reads CASSGLPEGVEQYF. DNA of the CDR3: TGTGCCAGTAGTGGACTCCCGGAGGGGGTCGAGCAGTACTTC.

This clonotype has more than one count but fewer than ten. V is TRBV19 and J is TRBJ2-7; possible D gene TRBD2, 6 bases. CDR1 and CDR2 (germline): LNHDA, SQIVND (reference sequence). CDR3 length: 13 residues. The V and J ends lost 5 bases and 3 bases respectively, with 11 bases between them. DNA for the CDR3: TGTGCCAGTAGTGCCGGGAGCTTCTACGAGCAGTACTTC. Translating gives CASSAGSFYEQYF.

CDR3 DNA sequence: TGCGCCAGCAGCCAACAGGTGGCTAACTATGGCTACACCTTC. This gives the protein CASSQQVANYGYTF. This sequence joins TRBV4-3 and TRBJ1-2; D unresolved. Germline loops: CDR1 LGHNA, CDR2 YSLEER. Trimming left V 2 bases short and J 0 bases short, with 7 bases between. The CDR3 contains 14 residues.

CDR3 bases: TGTGCCAGCAGCTTAGTTGGTATTAAACCCAATGAGCAGTTCTTC. Translated, it gives CASSLVGIKPNEQFF. The chain carries TRBV7-9 and TRBJ2-1; no reliable D call. There are 15 residues in the CDR3. The V end was cut by 1 base, the J end by 6 bases, with 13 bases between. Germline loops: CDR1 SEHNR, CDR2 FQNEAQ (reference sequence).

The CDR3, as DNA: TGTGCCAGCAGTGACTCTACAGGGGCAAACACCGGGGAGCTGTTTTTT. It yields the protein CASSDSTGANTGELFF. V and J are TRBV6-4 and TRBJ2-2, with TRBD1 matching 7 bases. The CDR3 is made up of 16 amino acids. Losses at the gene ends were 0 bases for V and 2 bases for J; bases not matched to a gene: 3. CDR1 is MRHNA and CDR2 is SNTAGT in the germline V gene.

This clonotype appeared a few times. The J gene is TRBJ1-5, the V gene TRBV4-1; a possible D gene is TRBD1 (5 bases). Germline V gene lookup returns CDR1 MGHRA and CDR2 YSYEKL. The CDR3 loop spans 18 amino acids. Trimming pared 0 bases from V and 1 base from J, leaving 16 bases between. Here the CDR3 DNA reads TGCGCCAGCAGCCAAGATCCGGGGACGGCAGCGAGCAATCAGCCCCAGCATTTT. Protein sequence: CASSQDPGTAASNQPQHF.

This clonotype was counted a few times. The chain carries TRBV15 and TRBJ2-7; 8 bases agree with TRBD2. V was clipped by 5 bases and J by 0 bases; unmatched bases: 3. Germline CDR1 and CDR2: LNHNV and YYDKDF (reference sequence). The CDR3 is 14 residues long. The CDR3 region is CATSDGLASYEQYF. CDR3 bases: TGTGCCACCAGCGATGGACTAGCCTCCTACGAGCAGTACTTC.

This clonotype was counted a few times. This chain links TRBV6-1 with TRBJ2-3; D assignment may be TRBD1 or TRBD2 (5 bases each). Trimming left V 3 bases short and J 6 bases short, with 7 bases between. Germline CDR1 MNHNS, CDR2 SASEGT. This CDR3 is built from 12 residues. Here the CDR3 reads CASSDWGDTQYF. DNA for the CDR3: TGTGCCAGCAGTGATTGGGGGGATACGCAGTATTTT.

The chain employs TRBV25-1 and TRBJ2-7, with 11 nucleotides matching TRBD1. The V segment lost 8 bases and the J segment 7 bases; nucleotides outside the gene matches: 4. CDR1 is MGHDK, CDR2 SYGVNS, per germline. This CDR3 region has 12 residues. This chain's CDR3 is CASGTGGREQYF. CDR3 nucleotides: TGTGCCAGCGGGACAGGGGGAAGGGAGCAGTACTTC.

The CDR3 sequence: CASSERLAAQETQYF. The CDR3 DNA is TGTGCCAGCAGCGAAAGACTAGCGGCACAAGAGACCCAGTACTTC. The rearrangement joins TRBV9 to TRBJ2-5, with 9 positions matching TRBD2. V lost 3 bases to trimming and J lost 2 bases; unmatched junction nucleotides: 5. The CDR3 totals 15 residues. Germline-derived CDR1 and CDR2 are SGDLS and YYNGEE.

This clonotype came up a few times. The chain couples TRBV5-5 to TRBJ2-1, with TRBD2 identical over 12 bases. This CDR3 spans 16 amino acids. The V and J ends lost 1 base and 4 bases, in that order; junction bases with no gene match: 3. CDR1 SGHKS and CDR2 YYEKEE come from the germline V gene (reference sequence). The CDR3 sequence: CASSLLAGGQYNEQFF. The CDR3 DNA reads as TGTGCCAGCAGCTTGCTAGCGGGGGGGCAGTACAATGAGCAGTTCTTC.

This clonotype was counted only a few times. This chain uses TRBV29-1 with TRBJ1-4, with TRBD1 as a possible D gene (5 bases). The CDR3 totals 13 residues. Germline V gene data show CDR1 as SQVTM and CDR2 as ANQGSEA. Deletions cut 5 bases from V and 11 bases from J, with 18 bases between. The CDR3 region has the DNA TGCAGCGTTTATCAGGGTTCGGTAGGGAAACTGTTTTTT. Protein product: CSVYQGSVGKLFF.